A selection of T cell receptor beta chains follows, all from one sample in a study of blood T cell repertoires in COVID-19. Only in-frame clones appear in the TCRdb table, and some are missing; sequencing was by immunoSEQ multiplex PCR. Here the sample spans 65,000 to 90,000 clones, roughly 88% being singletons. The sample comprised peripheral blood. All receptors derive from a man older than 75 with active or convalescent COVID-19. Both conserved end residues are part of each CDR3. Fields, in order: V gene, J gene, CDR3 protein.

V: TRBV5-1; J: TRBJ2-1; CDR3: CASSLGTSGRINEQFF
V: TRBV11-2; J: TRBJ2-7; CDR3: CASSLDALTYEQYF
V: TRBV4-1; J: TRBJ2-2; CDR3: CASSQGLAGANTGELFF
V: TRBV5-1; J: TRBJ2-7; CDR3: CASSLLGQGAYEQYF
V: TRBV7-2; J: TRBJ1-4; CDR3: CASSFTLDRFGEKLFF
V: TRBV6-2/TRBV6-3; J: TRBJ1-5; CDR3: CASSWLGGQPQHF
V: TRBV20-1; J: TRBJ1-1; CDR3: CSASVGQGRTEAFF
V: TRBV19; J: TRBJ1-5; CDR3: CASSQGRLGQPQHF
V: TRBV6-2/TRBV6-3; J: TRBJ2-1; CDR3: CASSLTSGRAEQFF
V: TRBV18; J: TRBJ2-3; CDR3: CASSLKGDTQYF
V: TRBV5-1; J: TRBJ2-5; CDR3: CASSLAGSWETQYF
V: TRBV6-5; J: TRBJ1-1; CDR3: CASSPGVTEAFF
V: TRBV6-2/TRBV6-3; J: TRBJ2-2; CDR3: CASSYDPGSGELFF
V: TRBV11-2; J: TRBJ2-2; CDR3: CASSGLAGGTGELFF
V: TRBV10-3; J: TRBJ2-7; CDR3: CAISATGRNYEQYF
V: TRBV12-5; J: TRBJ1-1; CDR3: CASGLVRGANTEAFF
V: TRBV5-8; J: TRBJ1-3; CDR3: CASSLEMSSGNTIYF
V: TRBV7-6; J: TRBJ1-1; CDR3: CASSRDSLNTEAFF
V: TRBV3-1/TRBV3-2; J: TRBJ2-3; CDR3: CASSLTSGGITDTQYF
V: TRBV4-3; J: TRBJ2-3; CDR3: CASSQRPSGPTSTDTQYF
V: TRBV7-9; J: TRBJ1-3; CDR3: CASSSQGYGNTIYF
V: TRBV6-6; J: TRBJ2-7; CDR3: CASSYTGTSATYEQYF
V: TRBV7-2; J: TRBJ1-4; CDR3: CASSLLGGPENEKLFF
V: TRBV9; J: TRBJ1-5; CDR3: CASSASGTNTEPQHF
V: TRBV12-3/TRBV12-4; J: TRBJ1-1; CDR3: CASSDYTEAFF
V: TRBV12-3/TRBV12-4; J: TRBJ1-1; CDR3: CASSLDRHTEAFF
V: TRBV6-2/TRBV6-3; J: TRBJ2-2; CDR3: CASSYISTGELFF
V: TRBV6-2/TRBV6-3; J: TRBJ2-2; CDR3: CASSYSSVSSGEFTGELFF
V: TRBV5-4; J: TRBJ2-3; CDR3: CASSFRLAGGTDTQYF
V: TRBV7-6; J: TRBJ2-1; CDR3: CASSLAGAGGSYNEQFF
V: TRBV18; J: TRBJ1-2; CDR3: CASSRTAGSFRESTYTF
V: TRBV10-3; J: TRBJ2-7; CDR3: CAINEGQSYEQYF
V: TRBV7-9; J: TRBJ2-5; CDR3: CASSSNSGRQTQYF
V: TRBV7-2; J: TRBJ1-4; CDR3: CASSSGDRGNEKLFF
V: TRBV6-5; J: TRBJ2-7; CDR3: CASWRGMGSYEQYF
V: TRBV5-8; J: TRBJ2-4; CDR3: CASSLGTSGVSKNIQYF
V: TRBV3-1/TRBV3-2; J: TRBJ2-2; CDR3: CASSQGQNTGELFF
V: TRBV14; J: TRBJ1-2; CDR3: CASSEQGVVYGYTF
V: TRBV6-6; J: TRBJ2-7; CDR3: CASSYGWGDEQYF
V: TRBV7-2; J: TRBJ2-2; CDR3: CASSSRDFNTGELFF
V: TRBV19; J: TRBJ1-5; CDR3: CASSPARDGQPQHF
V: TRBV11-3; J: TRBJ2-7; CDR3: CASSLGPASGYEQYF
V: TRBV19; J: TRBJ1-4; CDR3: CASSIQTGLGGSNEKLFF
V: TRBV10-3; J: TRBJ2-1; CDR3: CAISGSGSSYNEQFF
V: TRBV5-4; J: TRBJ2-5; CDR3: CASSRDTLETQYF
V: TRBV7-8; J: TRBJ1-1; CDR3: CASSHRDSTEAFF
V: TRBV19; J: TRBJ2-7; CDR3: CASSPTGTYEQYF
V: TRBV28; J: TRBJ1-4; CDR3: CAPTAIRGEKLFF